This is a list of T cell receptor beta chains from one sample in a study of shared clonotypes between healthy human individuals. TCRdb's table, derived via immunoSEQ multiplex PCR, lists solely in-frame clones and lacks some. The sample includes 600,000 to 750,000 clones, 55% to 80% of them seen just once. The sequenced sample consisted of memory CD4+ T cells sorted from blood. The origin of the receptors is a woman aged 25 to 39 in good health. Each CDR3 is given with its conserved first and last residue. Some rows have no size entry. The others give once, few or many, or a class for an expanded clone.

CDR3 protein: CASSYSIGGETQYF; J gene: TRBJ2-5; V gene: TRBV6-6; clone size: -
CDR3 protein: CAWTLVSSNTEAFF; J gene: TRBJ1-1; V gene: TRBV30; clone size: -
CDR3 protein: CASCDSPDTIYF; J gene: TRBJ1-3; V gene: TRBV28; clone size: -
CDR3 protein: CASSLEQTYEQYF; J gene: TRBJ2-7; V gene: TRBV11-2; clone size: once
CDR3 protein: CASSPRQGGEQYF; J gene: TRBJ2-7; V gene: TRBV18; clone size: -
CDR3 protein: CASSRQGGPSYGYNEQFF; J gene: TRBJ2-1; V gene: TRBV10-1; clone size: -
CDR3 protein: CASSRSNRQGTPLNEKLFF; J gene: TRBJ1-4; V gene: TRBV5-1; clone size: once
CDR3 protein: CASSKGGTAHSNQPQHF; J gene: TRBJ1-5; V gene: TRBV21-1; clone size: few
CDR3 protein: CAWVRDGLNYGYTF; J gene: TRBJ1-2; V gene: TRBV30; clone size: -
CDR3 protein: CASSLDSNEQYF; J gene: TRBJ2-7; V gene: TRBV18; clone size: -
CDR3 protein: CASSPRLTETQYF; J gene: TRBJ2-5; V gene: TRBV14; clone size: -
CDR3 protein: CSVGGGRAGFEQFF; J gene: TRBJ2-1; V gene: TRBV29-1; clone size: many
CDR3 protein: CASTWGPGGSYEQYF; J gene: TRBJ2-7; V gene: TRBV6-5; clone size: once
CDR3 protein: CASRSGLAGGVTDTQYF; J gene: TRBJ2-3; V gene: TRBV5-1; clone size: -
CDR3 protein: CASSLNWERYEQYF; J gene: TRBJ2-7; V gene: TRBV4-1; clone size: -
CDR3 protein: CASWDRGFEETQYF; J gene: TRBJ2-5; V gene: TRBV6-6; clone size: -
CDR3 protein: CASSWMRGGPGTEAFF; J gene: TRBJ1-1; V gene: TRBV28; clone size: -
CDR3 protein: CASSLAVLAGGRWDTQYF; J gene: TRBJ2-3; V gene: TRBV5-1; clone size: -
CDR3 protein: CASSSGLAGGAEETQYF; J gene: TRBJ2-5; V gene: TRBV9; clone size: -
CDR3 protein: CASSLRSGREQGTQYF; J gene: TRBJ2-3; V gene: TRBV11-2; clone size: few
CDR3 protein: CASSRTGTGGFGELFF; J gene: TRBJ2-2; V gene: TRBV11-2; clone size: -
CDR3 protein: CASSQNRDNNEKLFF; J gene: TRBJ1-4; V gene: TRBV4-2; clone size: -
CDR3 protein: CASSLDTGPDTQYF; J gene: TRBJ2-3; V gene: TRBV7-2; clone size: -
CDR3 protein: CASHRDRGPWNQPQHF; J gene: TRBJ1-5; V gene: TRBV5-1; clone size: -
CDR3 protein: CASSLRGEGDTQYF; J gene: TRBJ2-3; V gene: TRBV7-2; clone size: -
CDR3 protein: CASSPGGWNTEAFF; J gene: TRBJ1-1; V gene: TRBV7-8; clone size: -
CDR3 protein: CAWSQTSEQYF; J gene: TRBJ2-7; V gene: TRBV30; clone size: few
CDR3 protein: CASSERQGDEQYF; J gene: TRBJ2-7; V gene: TRBV6-1; clone size: -
CDR3 protein: CASSPIGTGLWNTIYF; J gene: TRBJ1-3; V gene: TRBV27; clone size: -
CDR3 protein: CASSSPAGTDTQYF; J gene: TRBJ2-3; V gene: TRBV27; clone size: -
CDR3 protein: CASSLGTTEAFF; J gene: TRBJ1-1; V gene: TRBV5-1; clone size: few
CDR3 protein: CSVLTGKSYGYTF; J gene: TRBJ1-2; V gene: TRBV29-1; clone size: -
CDR3 protein: CASSPSMNTGELFF; J gene: TRBJ2-2; V gene: TRBV11-3; clone size: -
CDR3 protein: CASSLGTDIHTDTQYF; J gene: TRBJ2-3; V gene: TRBV28; clone size: -
CDR3 protein: CASTEYYKHTGELFF; J gene: TRBJ2-2; V gene: TRBV6-1; clone size: -
CDR3 protein: CASSLHRGVEWDYEQYF; J gene: TRBJ2-7; V gene: TRBV28; clone size: few
CDR3 protein: CASSLNRSNYGYTF; J gene: TRBJ1-2; V gene: TRBV28; clone size: -
CDR3 protein: CASSSWTVQIQETQYF; J gene: TRBJ2-5; V gene: TRBV7-6; clone size: many
CDR3 protein: CAAQGAAYTEAFF; J gene: TRBJ1-1; V gene: TRBV10-3; clone size: -
CDR3 protein: CASSEEGLSNQPQHF; J gene: TRBJ1-5; V gene: TRBV6-1; clone size: few
CDR3 protein: CASSLGGQPNYGYTF; J gene: TRBJ1-2; V gene: TRBV28; clone size: -
CDR3 protein: CASSGFLGGDTQYF; J gene: TRBJ2-3; V gene: TRBV27; clone size: -
CDR3 protein: CASSWGDRDLHEQYF; J gene: TRBJ2-7; V gene: TRBV5-1; clone size: -
CDR3 protein: CASSGIRRPSSYEQYF; J gene: TRBJ2-7; V gene: TRBV10-2; clone size: few
CDR3 protein: CASSTRDLPTGELFF; J gene: TRBJ2-2; V gene: TRBV19; clone size: -
CDR3 protein: CASRRLAGGPGYEQFF; J gene: TRBJ2-1; V gene: TRBV5-6; clone size: -
CDR3 protein: CASSDGMGGIYNEQFF; J gene: TRBJ2-1; V gene: TRBV2; clone size: -
CDR3 protein: CASSFAGVSPYEQYF; J gene: TRBJ2-7; V gene: TRBV5-5; clone size: -
CDR3 protein: CASSDSGRLAYEQYF; J gene: TRBJ2-7; V gene: TRBV10-1; clone size: -
CDR3 protein: CASSLGSYNEQFF; J gene: TRBJ2-1; V gene: TRBV28; clone size: -
CDR3 protein: CASHGTSGRYEQYF; J gene: TRBJ2-7; V gene: TRBV25-1; clone size: -
CDR3 protein: CASSLLDRGSYEQYF; J gene: TRBJ2-7; V gene: TRBV5-5; clone size: -
CDR3 protein: CASSSLLGTYEQYF; J gene: TRBJ2-7; V gene: TRBV6-5; clone size: -
CDR3 protein: CASSQGGNRVSEAFF; J gene: TRBJ1-1; V gene: TRBV4-1; clone size: -
CDR3 protein: CASTKGLAGGTGELFF; J gene: TRBJ2-2; V gene: TRBV19; clone size: -
CDR3 protein: CASSLEAGSNTEAFF; J gene: TRBJ1-1; V gene: TRBV28; clone size: -
CDR3 protein: CASSKREIDEQYF; J gene: TRBJ2-7; V gene: TRBV18; clone size: -
CDR3 protein: CASSLTPGLYNEQFF; J gene: TRBJ2-1; V gene: TRBV7-3; clone size: -
CDR3 protein: CASSQGQGNEKLFF; J gene: TRBJ1-4; V gene: TRBV7-9; clone size: -
CDR3 protein: CASSEGIKAFF; J gene: TRBJ1-1; V gene: TRBV6-1; clone size: -